This T cell receptor (beta chain) was found in a study of shared clonotypes between healthy human individuals. The donor cohort consisted entirely of Caucasian adults residing in Nashville, Tennessee. Negatively enriched CD4+ T cells were divided by CD45RA into naive and memory. The sorted-subset replicate PCRs were given around 190 ng DNA, which is approximately 30,000 T cell genomes. Method: immunoSEQ multiplex PCR; TCRdb's copy keeps in-frame clones and lacks some. Among about 1 million clones listed, around 76% were seen once. Broader study findings: In several donors, approximately 5% of naive CD4 clonotypes appeared in common.

Points on this clone: The antigen is not known.

The sample comprised memory CD4+ T cells sorted from blood. Indicated subset: CD45RA-negative fraction. The origin of this receptor is a man in his late teens or twenties in good health.

The CDR3 nucleotides are TGCGCCAGCAGCCGAGAACCCCACGACGGAGCTAATAACTATGGCTACACCTTC. Translating it yields CASSREPHDGANNYGYTF. V and J are TRBV4-1 and TRBJ1-2; no clear D gene. CDR1 and CDR2 from the germline V gene are MGHRA and YSYEKL. Between the trimmed V and J ends, which lost 4 bases and 1 base, there was a span of 22 bases. The CDR3 is made up of 18 amino acids.